The sequence of this T cell receptor beta chain was determined in a study of cytomegalovirus exposure and HLA in healthy donors. This clone has just a few counts. Its target is unknown. Study-level findings and limits: A later analysis associated approximately 17,000 TCR beta sequences with HLA alleles at a 0.05 false discovery rate. Later analysis reportedly placed an Asian-associated ancestry cluster below the roughly 670-donor mean in N-insertions. A later analysis found TCR association rates differed by HLA locus, highest for DRB1 and lowest for HLA-C.

Trimming cost V 0 bases and J 7 bases, with 7 bases left between them. This CDR3 has 14 amino acids. Per the germline V gene, CDR1 is MNHEY and CDR2 is SVGAGI. Primers included in the PCR were 60 Vbeta and 13 Jbeta primers. Original handling: Approximately 80 million unique TCR beta chains, about 11 million of them shared, were counted by a later analysis. This table comes from immunoSEQ multiplex PCR, and its TCRdb copy is limited to in-frame clones, with some not included. That table gives V, J and clone size, and the DNA gave D and trimming. The table shows 120,000 to 150,000 clones, with approximately 71% occurring only once.

This receptor was obtained from a man aged 35 to 55 in good health and CMV-seronegative. The genes are TRBV6-5 and TRBJ1-6, with D uncertain. Sequencing was done on a sample of PBMCs. The CDR3 loop reads CASSYSLGNSPLHF. The CDR3 nucleotides read TGTGCCAGCAGTTACTCTCTCGGGAATTCACCCCTCCACTTT.